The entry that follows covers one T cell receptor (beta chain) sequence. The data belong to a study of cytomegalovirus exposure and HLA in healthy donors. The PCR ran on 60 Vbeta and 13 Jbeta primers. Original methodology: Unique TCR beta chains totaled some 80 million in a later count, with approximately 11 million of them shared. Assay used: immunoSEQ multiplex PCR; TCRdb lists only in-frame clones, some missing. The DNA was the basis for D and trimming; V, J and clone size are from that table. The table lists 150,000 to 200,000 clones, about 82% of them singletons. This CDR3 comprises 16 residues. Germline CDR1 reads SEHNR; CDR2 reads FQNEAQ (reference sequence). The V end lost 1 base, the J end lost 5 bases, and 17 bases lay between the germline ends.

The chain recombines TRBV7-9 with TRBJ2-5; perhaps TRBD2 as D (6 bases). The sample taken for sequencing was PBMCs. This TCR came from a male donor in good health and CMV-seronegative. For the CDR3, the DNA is TGTGCCAGCAGCTTAGAAGGCGGGACGCAGGGTGAGACCCAGTACTTC. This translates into CASSLEGGTQGETQYF.